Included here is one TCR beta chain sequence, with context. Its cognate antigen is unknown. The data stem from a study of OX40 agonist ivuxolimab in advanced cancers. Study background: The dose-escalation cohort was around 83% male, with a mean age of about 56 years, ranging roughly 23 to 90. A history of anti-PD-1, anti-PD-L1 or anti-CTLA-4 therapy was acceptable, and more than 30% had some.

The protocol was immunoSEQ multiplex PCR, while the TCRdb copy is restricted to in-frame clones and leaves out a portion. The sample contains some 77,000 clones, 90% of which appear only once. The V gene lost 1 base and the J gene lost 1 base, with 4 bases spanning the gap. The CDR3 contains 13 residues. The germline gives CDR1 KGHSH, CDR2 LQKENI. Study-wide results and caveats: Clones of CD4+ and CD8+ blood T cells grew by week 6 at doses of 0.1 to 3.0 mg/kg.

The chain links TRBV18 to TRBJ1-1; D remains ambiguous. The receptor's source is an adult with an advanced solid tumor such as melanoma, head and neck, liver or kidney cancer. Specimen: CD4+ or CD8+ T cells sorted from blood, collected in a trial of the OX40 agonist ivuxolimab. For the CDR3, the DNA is TGTGCCAGCTCACCACAATGGAACACTGAAGCTTTCTTT. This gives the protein CASSPQWNTEAFF.